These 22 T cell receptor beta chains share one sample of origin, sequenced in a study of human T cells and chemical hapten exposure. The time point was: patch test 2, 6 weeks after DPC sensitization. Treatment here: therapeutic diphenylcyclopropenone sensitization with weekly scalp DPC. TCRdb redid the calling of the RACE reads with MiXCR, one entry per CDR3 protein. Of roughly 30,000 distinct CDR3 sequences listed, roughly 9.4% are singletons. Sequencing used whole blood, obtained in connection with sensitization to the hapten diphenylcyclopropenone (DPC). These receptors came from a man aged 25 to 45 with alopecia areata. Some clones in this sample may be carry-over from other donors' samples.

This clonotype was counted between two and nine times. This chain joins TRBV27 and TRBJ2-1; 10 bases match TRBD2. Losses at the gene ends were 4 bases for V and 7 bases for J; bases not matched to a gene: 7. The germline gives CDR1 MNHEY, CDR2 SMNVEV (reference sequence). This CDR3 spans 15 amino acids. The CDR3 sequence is CASSYGLAEGNEQFF. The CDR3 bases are TGTGCCAGCAGTTACGGACTAGCGGAGGGGAATGAGCAGTTCTTC.

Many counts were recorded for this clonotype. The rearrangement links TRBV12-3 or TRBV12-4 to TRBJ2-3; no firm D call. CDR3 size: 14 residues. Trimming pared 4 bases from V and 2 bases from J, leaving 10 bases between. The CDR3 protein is CASSSSIATDTQYF. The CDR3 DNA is TGTGCCAGCAGTTCCTCGATCGCCACAGATACGCAGTATTTT.

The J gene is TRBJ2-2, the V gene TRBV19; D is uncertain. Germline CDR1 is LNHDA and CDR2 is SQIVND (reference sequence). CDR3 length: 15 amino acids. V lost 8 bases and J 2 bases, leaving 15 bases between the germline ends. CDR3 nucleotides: TGTGCCAGTCTCCCCGGCGCCTTAAACACCGGGGAGCTGTTTTTT. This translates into CASLPGALNTGELFF.

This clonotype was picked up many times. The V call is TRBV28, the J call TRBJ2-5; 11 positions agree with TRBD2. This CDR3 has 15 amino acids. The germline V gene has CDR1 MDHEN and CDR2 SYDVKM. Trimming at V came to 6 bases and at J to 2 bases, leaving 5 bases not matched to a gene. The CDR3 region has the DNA TGTGCCAGCAGCTCCATAGCGGGGGGGCAAGAGACCCAGTACTTC. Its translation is CASSSIAGGQETQYF. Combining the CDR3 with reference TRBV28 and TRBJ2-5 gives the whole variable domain DVKVTQSSRYLVKRTGEKVFLECVQDMDHENMFWYRQDPGLGLRLIYFSYDVKMKEKGDIPEGYSVSREKKERFSLILESASTNQTSMYLCASSSIAGGQETQYFGPGTRLLVL.

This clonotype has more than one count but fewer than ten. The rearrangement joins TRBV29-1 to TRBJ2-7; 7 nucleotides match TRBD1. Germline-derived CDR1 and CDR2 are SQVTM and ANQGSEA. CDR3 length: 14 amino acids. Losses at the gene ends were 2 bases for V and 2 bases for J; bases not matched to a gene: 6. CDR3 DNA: TGCAGCGTTGAAATGACAGGGAATACCTACGAGCAGTACTTC. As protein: CSVEMTGNTYEQYF.

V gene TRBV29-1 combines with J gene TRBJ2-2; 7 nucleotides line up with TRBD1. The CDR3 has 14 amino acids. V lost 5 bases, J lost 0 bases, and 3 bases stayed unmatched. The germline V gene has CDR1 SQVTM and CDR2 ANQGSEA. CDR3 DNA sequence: TGCAGCGTTCGGGACAGCGCGAACACCGGGGAGCTGTTTTTT. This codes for CSVRDSANTGELFF.

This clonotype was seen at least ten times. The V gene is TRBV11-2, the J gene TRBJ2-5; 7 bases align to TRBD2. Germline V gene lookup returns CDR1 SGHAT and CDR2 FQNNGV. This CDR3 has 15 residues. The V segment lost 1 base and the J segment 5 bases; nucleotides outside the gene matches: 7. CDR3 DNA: TGTGCCAGCAGCTTAGTAGGTTCCGGGGGGGAGACCCAGTACTTC. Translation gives CASSLVGSGGETQYF.

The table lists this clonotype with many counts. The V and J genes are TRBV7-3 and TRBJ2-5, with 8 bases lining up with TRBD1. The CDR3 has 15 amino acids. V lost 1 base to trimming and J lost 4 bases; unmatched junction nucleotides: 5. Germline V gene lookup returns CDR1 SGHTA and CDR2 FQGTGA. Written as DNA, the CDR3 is TGTGCCAGCAGCTTAAGCGGCAGGGGGCGAGAGACCCAGTACTTC. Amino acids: CASSLSGRGRETQYF.

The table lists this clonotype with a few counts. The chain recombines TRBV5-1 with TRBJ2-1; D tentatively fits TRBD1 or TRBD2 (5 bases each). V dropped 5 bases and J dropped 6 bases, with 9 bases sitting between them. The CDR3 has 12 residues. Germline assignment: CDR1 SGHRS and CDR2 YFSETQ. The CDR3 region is CASRGDANEQFF. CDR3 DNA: TGCGCCAGCAGGGGGGACGCCAATGAGCAGTTCTTC.

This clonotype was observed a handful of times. For the CDR3, the DNA is TGTGCCAGCAGCTTTGGGACAGATACGCAGTATTTT. Its translation: CASSFGTDTQYF. The genes are TRBV7-2 and TRBJ2-3; D remains unclear. This CDR3 contains 12 residues. Trimming removed 3 bases from V and 3 bases from J, with 4 bases in between. The germline V gene encodes CDR1 SGHTA and CDR2 FQGNSA.

In DNA form, the CDR3 reads TGTGCCATCAGTGATAAGTTTGGGGAGTGGGGCACTGAAGCTTTCTTT. Amino acid sequence: CAISDKFGEWGTEAFF. The chain joins TRBV10-3 to TRBJ1-1; D unresolved. In germline, CDR1 is ENHRY, CDR2 SYGVKD. The CDR3 consists of 16 residues. Trimming took 3 bases from V and 4 from J, leaving 18 bases between them.

CDR3 protein: CASSPAKQDVETQYF. CDR3 nucleotides: TGTGCCAGCTCACCGGCCAAACAGGACGTAGAGACCCAGTACTTC. This chain connects TRBV18 to TRBJ2-5; D might be TRBD1 (5 bases). V lost 3 bases and J 4 bases, leaving 15 bases between the germline ends. This CDR3 is 15 amino acids long. Germline V gene sequence: CDR1 KGHSH, CDR2 LQKENI.

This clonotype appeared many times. DNA of the CDR3: TGTGCCATCAGTAAGGGCCCTCGAGCCCCTCCGAACACCGGGGAGCTGTTTTTT. It encodes CAISKGPRAPPNTGELFF. The chain couples TRBV10-3 to TRBJ2-2; D is undetermined. V dropped 5 bases and J dropped 0 bases, with 19 bases sitting between them. The CDR3 is 18 residues long. Germline lookup yields CDR1 ENHRY and CDR2 SYGVKD.

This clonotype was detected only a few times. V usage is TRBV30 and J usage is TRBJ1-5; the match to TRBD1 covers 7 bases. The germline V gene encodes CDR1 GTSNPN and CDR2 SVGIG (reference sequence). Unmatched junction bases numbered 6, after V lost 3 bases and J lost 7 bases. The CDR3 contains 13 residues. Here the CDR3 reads CAWSDRDGQPQHF. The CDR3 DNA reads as TGTGCCTGGAGCGACAGGGATGGACAGCCCCAGCATTTT.

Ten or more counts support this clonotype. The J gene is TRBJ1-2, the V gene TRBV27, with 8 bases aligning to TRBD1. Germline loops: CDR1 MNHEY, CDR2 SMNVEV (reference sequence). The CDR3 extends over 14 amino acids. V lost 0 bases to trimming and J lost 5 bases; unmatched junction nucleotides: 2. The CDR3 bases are TGTGCCAGCAGTTTATCCGGGACAGGATATGGCTACACCTTC. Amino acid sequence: CASSLSGTGYGYTF.

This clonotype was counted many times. CDR3 sequence (DNA): TGTGCCAGCAGCTTAGCAGGCCAGAGGCTCTACGAGCAGTACTTC. Its protein product is CASSLAGQRLYEQYF. This chain uses TRBV7-9 with TRBJ2-7; no clear D. Trimming removed 0 bases from V and 3 bases from J, with 12 bases in between. The CDR3 sequence is 15 residues long. Germline CDR1 and CDR2: SEHNR and FQNEAQ (reference sequence).

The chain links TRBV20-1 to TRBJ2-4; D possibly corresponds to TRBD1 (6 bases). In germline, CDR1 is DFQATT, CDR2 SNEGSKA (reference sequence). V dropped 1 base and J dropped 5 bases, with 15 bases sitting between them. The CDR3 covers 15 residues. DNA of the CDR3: TGCAGTGCTAGAGCTCCTGGACAGTCCGAAAACATTCAGTACTTC. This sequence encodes CSARAPGQSENIQYF.

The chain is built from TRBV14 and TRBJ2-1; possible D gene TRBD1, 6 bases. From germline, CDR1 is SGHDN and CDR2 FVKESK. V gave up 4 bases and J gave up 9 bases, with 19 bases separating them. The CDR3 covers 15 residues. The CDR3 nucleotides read TGTGCCAGCAGCCCCGGGCCGGACAGACAGCGTGAGCAGTTCTTC. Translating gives CASSPGPDRQREQFF.

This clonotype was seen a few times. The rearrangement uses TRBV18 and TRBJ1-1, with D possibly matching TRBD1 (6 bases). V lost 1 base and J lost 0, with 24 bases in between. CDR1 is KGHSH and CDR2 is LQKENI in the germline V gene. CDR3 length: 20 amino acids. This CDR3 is CASSPRSPGALRALNTEAFF. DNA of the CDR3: TGTGCCAGCTCACCACGTAGTCCAGGGGCCCTCCGCGCCTTGAACACTGAAGCTTTCTTT.

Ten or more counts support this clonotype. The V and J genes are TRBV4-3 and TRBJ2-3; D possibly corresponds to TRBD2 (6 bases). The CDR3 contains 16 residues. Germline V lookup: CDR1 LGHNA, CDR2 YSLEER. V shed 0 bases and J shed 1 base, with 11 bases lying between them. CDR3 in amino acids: CASSQDGSGRTDTQYF. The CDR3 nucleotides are TGCGCCAGCAGCCAAGATGGGAGCGGGCGCACAGATACGCAGTATTTT.

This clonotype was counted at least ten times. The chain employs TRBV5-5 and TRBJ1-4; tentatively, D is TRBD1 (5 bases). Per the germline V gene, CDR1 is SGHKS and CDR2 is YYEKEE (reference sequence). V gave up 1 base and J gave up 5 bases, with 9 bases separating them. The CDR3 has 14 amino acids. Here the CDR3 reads CASSLRQINEKLFF. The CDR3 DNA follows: TGTGCCAGCAGCTTGAGACAGATAAATGAAAAACTGTTTTTT.

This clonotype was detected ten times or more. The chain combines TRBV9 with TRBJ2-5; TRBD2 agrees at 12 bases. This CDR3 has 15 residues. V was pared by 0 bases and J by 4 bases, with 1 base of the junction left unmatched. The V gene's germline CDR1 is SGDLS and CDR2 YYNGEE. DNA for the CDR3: TGTGCCAGCAGCGTAGAACTAGCGGGAGGAGAGACCCAGTACTTC. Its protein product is CASSVELAGGETQYF.